The 20 T cell receptor beta chains listed next were all sequenced from one sample in a study of OX40 agonist ivuxolimab in advanced cancers. Library method: the immunoSEQ multiplex PCR assay. TCRdb stores this immuneACCESS table with in-frame sequences only. Part of the clones is absent; in the studies checked, under half of the shortfall reflects unresolved V genes, and no reason is known for the rest. Across this sample there are approximately 77,000 clones, with around four fifths seen only once. Jointly, the top ten make up around 1.7% of the sample. The material sequenced was CD4+ or CD8+ T cells sorted from blood, taken in a trial of the OX40 agonist ivuxolimab. All receptors derive from an adult with an advanced solid tumor such as melanoma, head and neck, liver or kidney cancer.

This clone was picked up a small number of times. V usage is TRBV5-1 and J usage is TRBJ1-1; D is undetermined. The germline V gene encodes CDR1 SGHRS and CDR2 YFSETQ. The germline V and J ends were trimmed by 0 bases and 1 base, with 7 bases remaining between them. CDR3 length: 14 residues. CDR3 DNA: TGCGCCAGCAGCTTGGCACAGACGAACACTGAAGCTTTCTTT. Its translation is CASSLAQTNTEAFF.

V and J are TRBV7-2 and TRBJ2-1; D not resolved. CDR3 size: 15 residues. Trimming stripped 1 base from V and 0 bases from J, with 7 bases between. Germline V CDR1 and CDR2: SGHTA, FQGNSA. CDR3 sequence (DNA): TGTGCCAGCAGCTTAGGAGCGATCTCCTACAATGAGCAGTTCTTC. Translation gives CASSLGAISYNEQFF.

The chain has TRBV18 and TRBJ2-5; a possible D gene is TRBD2 (6 bases). Germline CDR1 is KGHSH and CDR2 is LQKENI. The CDR3 spans 14 residues. The V end lost 3 bases, the J end lost 1 base, and 9 bases lay between the germline ends. The CDR3 region has the DNA TGTGCCAGCTCACCTGGGACTTCCCAAGAGACCCAGTACTTC. Translation: CASSPGTSQETQYF.

V gene TRBV5-4 combines with J gene TRBJ2-6; no clear D. CDR1 and CDR2 from the germline V gene are SGHNT and YYREEE (reference sequence). The CDR3 is 15 amino acids. Between the trimmed V and J ends, which lost 0 bases and 4 bases, there was a span of 8 bases. The CDR3 loop reads CASSLESLGANVLTF. DNA for the CDR3: TGTGCCAGCAGCTTGGAGTCGCTGGGGGCCAACGTCCTGACTTTC.

Only one count was recorded for this clone. The V call is TRBV30, the J call TRBJ2-5; possible D gene TRBD2, 5 bases. This CDR3 region has 14 residues. With 1 base removed from V and 1 base from J, the gap between germline ends came to 10 bases. The germline V gene has CDR1 GTSNPN and CDR2 SVGIG (reference sequence). In nucleotides, the CDR3 is TGTGCCTGGAGTGCGGGCGGGTCCCAAGAGACCCAGTACTTC. Protein product: CAWSAGGSQETQYF.

The V and J genes are TRBV2 and TRBJ2-1; D remains ambiguous. V lost 8 bases and J lost 8, with 16 bases in between. The CDR3 contains 13 residues. CDR1 is SNHLY and CDR2 is FYNNEI in the germline V gene. This CDR3 is CASCKRGIDEQFF. The CDR3 DNA reads TGTGCCAGCTGTAAGAGAGGTATCGATGAGCAGTTCTTC.

This sequence joins TRBV9 and TRBJ2-5; D gene unclear. The length of the CDR3 is 13 residues. Germline CDR1 is SGDLS and CDR2 is YYNGEE. Trimming removed 0 bases at V and 1 base at J, with 4 bases between. The CDR3 spells CASSVGAQETQYF. The CDR3 DNA is TGTGCCAGCAGCGTAGGGGCCCAAGAGACCCAGTACTTC.

This sequence joins TRBV28 and TRBJ1-2; 9 bases map to TRBD1. CDR1 is MDHEN, CDR2 SYDVKM, per germline. The CDR3 runs 13 residues. J lost 4 bases, V lost 7 bases, and 4 bases had no gene match. The CDR3 DNA reads as TGTGCCAGCATGGGGGACAGGGCCTATGGCTACACCTTC. This codes for CASMGDRAYGYTF.

The genes are TRBV30 and TRBJ1-2; D possibly corresponds to TRBD1 (6 bases). Trimming cost V 0 bases and J 8 bases, with 10 bases left between them. The CDR3 sequence is 12 residues long. Germline lookup yields CDR1 GTSNPN and CDR2 SVGIG (reference sequence). CDR3 in DNA: TGTGCCTGGAGTGTACATCAGGGGGGCTACACCTTC. This codes for CAWSVHQGGYTF.

V gene TRBV30 combines with J gene TRBJ1-2, with TRBD1 matching over 7 bases. The CDR3 covers 12 residues. The germline V gene has CDR1 GTSNPN and CDR2 SVGIG (reference sequence). Trimming took 5 bases from V and 4 from J; bases not matched to a gene: 4. In DNA form, the CDR3 reads TGTGCCTGGCAACAGGGGATCTATGGCTACACCTTC. Translation: CAWQQGIYGYTF.

CDR3 residues: CATSRDRAAGNTIYF. CDR3 in DNA: TGTGCCACCAGCAGAGATCGGGCGGCTGGAAACACCATATATTTT. The V and J genes are TRBV15 and TRBJ1-3; no clear D. The CDR3 is made up of 15 amino acids. V was shortened by 0 bases and J by 2 bases, with 8 bases between the two germline ends. The germline CDR1 and CDR2 sequences are LNHNV and YYDKDF (reference sequence).

This clone was counted once. The rearrangement joins TRBV21-1 to TRBJ2-7; TRBD1 is the table's D call, not checked against the DNA. TRBV21-1 is tagged as a pseudogene. This CDR3 spans 16 amino acids. Here the CDR3 reads CASSLKLGQGPYEQYF. CDR3 DNA: TGTGCCAGCAGCTTAAAATTGGGACAGGGTCCCTACGAGCAGTACTTC.

Points on this clone: Since the CDR3 does not end with the conserved phenylalanine or tryptophan, this likely comes from a read error. J is TRBJ1-1 and V is TRBV2; no clear D gene. Between the trimmed V and J ends, which lost 1 base and 11 bases, there was a span of 14 bases. The CDR3 is 13 amino acids. Germline loops: CDR1 SNHLY, CDR2 FYNNEI. CDR3 DNA: TGTGCCAGCAGTGAAGAGTTGAGGAAGGAGGCTTTCTAT. It specifies CASSEELRKEAFY.

The rearrangement links TRBV6-5 to TRBJ2-7; D ambiguous. CDR3 length: 13 residues. Per the germline V gene, CDR1 is MNHEY and CDR2 is SVGAGI. The ends were cut back, 2 bases at V and 3 bases at J, with 8 bases in the middle. CDR3 residues: CASSYRKYYEQYF. CDR3 sequence (DNA): TGTGCCAGCAGTTACAGGAAATACTACGAGCAGTACTTC.

The genes are TRBV4-2 and TRBJ1-5, with a tentative D call TRBD1 (5 bases). The CDR3 is 14 residues long. CDR1 is LGHNA, CDR2 YNFKEQ, per germline. The ends were cut back, 3 bases at V and 4 bases at J, with 10 bases in the middle. This chain's CDR3 is CASSQGRSNQPQHF. CDR3 sequence (DNA): TGTGCCAGCAGCCAGGGACGGAGTAATCAGCCCCAGCATTTT.

The chain combines TRBV6-1 with TRBJ1-6; D call uncertain. Germline CDR1 is MNHNS and CDR2 is SASEGT. Deletions cut 4 bases from V and 5 bases from J, with 12 bases between. CDR3 length: 15 residues. The CDR3 spells CASSALKTNNSPLHF. CDR3 sequence (DNA): TGTGCCAGCAGTGCACTTAAAACCAATAATTCACCCCTCCACTTT.

The V and J genes are TRBV6-5 and TRBJ1-1; possibly TRBD1 for D (5 bases). CDR3 size: 13 residues. V shed 6 bases and J shed 6 bases, with 14 bases lying between them. Germline V CDR1 and CDR2: MNHEY, SVGAGI. The CDR3 region has the DNA TGTGCCAGCAGCCCTCCCGGGACCCCTGAAGCTTTCTTT. Its protein is CASSPPGTPEAFF.

This sequence joins TRBV7-8 and TRBJ1-5, with D maybe TRBD1 (6 bases). Germline values: CDR1 SGHVS, CDR2 FQNEAQ. V lost 1 base and J 1 base, leaving 11 bases between the germline ends. CDR3 length: 16 residues. This chain's CDR3 is CASSLGGQRSNQPQHF. Written as DNA, the CDR3 is TGTGCCAGCAGCTTAGGTGGACAGAGAAGCAATCAGCCCCAGCATTTT.

CDR3 nucleotide sequence: TGTGCCAGCAGCAAGACTAGACAAACGAACACCGGGGAGCTGTTTTTT. Residues: CASSKTRQTNTGELFF. The chain employs TRBV5-8 and TRBJ2-2, with D tentatively TRBD2 (6 bases). The CDR3 sequence is 16 residues long. Germline V gene sequence: CDR1 SGHTS, CDR2 YDEGEE. V was clipped by 4 bases and J by 0 bases, with 13 bases between them.

The sample holds a few counts of this clone. The rearrangement links TRBV28 to TRBJ1-2; tentative D call: TRBD1 (5 bases). The CDR3 has 14 amino acids. Trimming took off 6 bases at V and 4 bases at J, with 15 bases between the two ends. Per the germline V gene, CDR1 is MDHEN and CDR2 is SYDVKM. In DNA form, the CDR3 reads TGTGCCAGCAGCCTGGGACGTAGGATCTATGGCTACACCTTC. It yields the protein CASSLGRRIYGYTF.